Following are 13 T cell receptor beta chains from one sample sequenced in a study of T cells in Graves' hyperthyroidism and ophthalmopathy. Amplification targeted TCR beta CDR3 regions from RNA transcripts. HTBI primers were the set used in a first-round RT-PCR of the TCR CDR3. TCRdb reanalysed the multiplex PCR reads using MiXCR and keeps one entry per CDR3 protein. This table has about 380,000 distinct CDR3 sequences, under 20% appearing once. The sequenced sample consisted of blood. The source of these receptors is a man between 18 and 29 years old with Graves' ophthalmopathy.

There are many counts of this clonotype. The chain links TRBV2 to TRBJ1-6, with no clear D. Germline V CDR1 and CDR2: SNHLY, FYNNEI. V lost 3 bases and J 10 bases, leaving 7 bases between the germline ends. This CDR3 has 12 residues. The CDR3 here is CASSDEGSPLHF. The DNA for the CDR3 is TGTGCCAGCAGTGACGAAGGCTCACCCCTCCACTTT.

This rearrangement joins TRBV29-1 to TRBJ1-1; TRBD1 matches 8 bases. The V and J ends lost 5 bases and 5 bases, in that order; junction bases with no gene match: 10. The CDR3 covers 14 residues. In germline, CDR1 is SQVTM, CDR2 ANQGSEA. The CDR3 DNA reads TGCAGCGTTTACCCCTTGACAGGGGTTACTGAAGCTTTCTTT. It codes for CSVYPLTGVTEAFF.

The chain joins TRBV24-1 to TRBJ2-1, with D uncertain. The CDR3 has 18 amino acids. The germline V gene encodes CDR1 KGHDR and CDR2 SFDVKD. The ends were cut back, 3 bases at V and 2 bases at J, with 19 bases in the middle. This CDR3 reads CATSDTPNNKGTYNEQFF. Here the CDR3 DNA reads TGTGCCACCAGTGATACCCCCAATAACAAGGGAACCTACAATGAGCAGTTCTTC.

This clonotype was detected ten times or more. The gene calls are TRBV6-4 and TRBJ1-6; a possible D gene is TRBD1 (5 bases). The CDR3 is made up of 15 amino acids. Trimming left V 2 bases short and J 5 bases short, with 10 bases between. Germline assignment: CDR1 MRHNA and CDR2 SNTAGT. This chain's CDR3 is CASSDGGGDNSPLHF. The CDR3 nucleotides are TGTGCCAGCAGTGACGGTGGAGGGGATAATTCACCCCTCCACTTT.

This clonotype has at least ten counts. This rearrangement joins TRBV11-2 to TRBJ1-3; D not certain. This CDR3 is built from 12 residues. V was cut by 4 bases and J by 4 bases, with 5 bases left in between. Looked up from germline, CDR1 is SGHAT and CDR2 is FQNNGV. DNA for the CDR3: TGTGCCAGCAGCTCCCAGGGAAACACCATATATTTT. Encoded protein: CASSSQGNTIYF.

This clonotype showed up many times. The chain is built from TRBV7-3 and TRBJ2-3; 9 bases align to TRBD1. CDR1 and CDR2 from the germline V gene are SGHTA and FQGTGA. The CDR3 has 15 amino acids. V gave up 5 bases and J gave up 7 bases; unmatched junction bases: 10. CDR3 loop: CASSETGTGLHTQYF. CDR3 bases: TGTGCCAGCAGCGAAACCGGGACAGGGTTGCATACGCAGTATTTT. Variable domain in full (rest from reference TRBV7-3 and TRBJ2-3): GAGVSQTPSNKVTEKGKYVELRCDPISGHTALYWYRQSLGQGPEFLIYFQGTGAADDSGLPNDRFFAVRPEGSVSTLKIQRTERGDSAVYLCASSETGTGLHTQYFGPGTRLTVL.

J is TRBJ2-5 and V is TRBV28, with TRBD1 identical over 8 bases. Germline assignment: CDR1 MDHEN and CDR2 SYDVKM. Germline trimming cut 10 bases from V and 6 bases from J; bases unmatched to any gene: 10. The CDR3 loop spans 13 amino acids. Here the CDR3 reads CATDGQGLKTQYF. The CDR3 DNA reads as TGTGCCACCGATGGACAGGGCTTGAAGACCCAGTACTTC.

The V call is TRBV10-2, the J call TRBJ1-4; no clear D gene. There are 14 residues in the CDR3. Per the germline V gene, CDR1 is WSHSY and CDR2 is SAAADI. The V end was cut by 6 bases, the J end by 10 bases, with 18 bases between. The CDR3 is CASRDADLGGKLFF. CDR3 nucleotide sequence: TGCGCCAGCAGAGACGCCGACCTCGGAGGAAAACTGTTTTTT.

CDR3 region: CATGRGSGNTIYF. CDR3 DNA sequence: TGTGCCACGGGGCGAGGCTCTGGAAACACCATATATTTT. The rearrangement uses TRBV28 and TRBJ1-3; tentatively, D is TRBD1 (5 bases). Trimming took 10 bases from V and 0 from J, leaving 10 bases between them. The CDR3 is 13 residues long. CDR1 and CDR2 (germline): MDHEN, SYDVKM.

V is TRBV19 and J is TRBJ1-5; TRBD1 agrees at 8 bases. CDR1 and CDR2 (germline): LNHDA, SQIVND (reference sequence). Unmatched junction bases numbered 6, after V lost 9 bases and J lost 5 bases. This CDR3 is built from 13 residues. The CDR3 sequence is CASRDRSYQPQHF. The CDR3 DNA reads as TGTGCCAGCCGGGACAGGTCTTATCAGCCCCAGCATTTT.

Many counts were recorded for this clonotype. The V call is TRBV28, the J call TRBJ1-2, with D uncertain. V was clipped by 6 bases and J by 3 bases, with 2 bases between them. The CDR3 is 10 amino acids. The germline CDR1 and CDR2 sequences are MDHEN and SYDVKM. In DNA form, the CDR3 reads TGTGCCAGCAGGTACTATGGCTACACCTTC. Protein sequence: CASRYYGYTF.

This clonotype was counted many times. The CDR3 bases are TGTGCCAGCAGCTTTGGGGGGCGGGATGGCTACACCTTC. Translated: CASSFGGRDGYTF. The chain carries TRBV11-2 and TRBJ1-2, with D possibly matching TRBD1 (6 bases). The CDR3 has 13 amino acids. The germline CDR1 and CDR2 sequences are SGHAT and FQNNGV. The V gene lost 3 bases and the J gene lost 6 bases, with 11 bases spanning the gap.

There are many counts of this clonotype. The chain has TRBV7-3 and TRBJ1-1; the D is unclear. V was trimmed by 0 bases and J by 8 bases, leaving 16 bases between them. Germline values: CDR1 SGHTA, CDR2 FQGTGA. The CDR3 totals 15 residues. This CDR3 reads CASSLTPGRSVEAFF. In DNA, the CDR3 is TGTGCCAGCAGCTTAACGCCGGGAAGATCTGTGGAAGCTTTCTTT.